This T cell receptor (beta chain) was sequenced during a study of CD8+CD57+ T cells in acquired aplastic anemia. Study information: CD4+ and CD8+ cells, once sorted, gave DNA averaging approximately 3.4 ug. As sequenced from healthy donors, CD4+ cells averaged about 11 million reads.

Germline V gives CDR1 KGHDR, CDR2 SFDVKD. After removal of 10 bases from V and 8 bases from J, the junction contained 13 bases not matched to a gene. The CDR3 covers 17 residues. Researchers used genomic DNA as the template to profile TCR beta VDJ and CDR3. TCRdb redid the calling of the reads with MiXCR, one entry per CDR3 protein. The sample has about 130,000 distinct CDR3 sequences; around 46% are singletons. Findings and caveats of the study: Simpson's diversity of CD8+ cells was not significantly different in patients compared with controls. Researchers report that approximately 28 CD8+ CDR3 sequences appeared in both patients and controls.

Points on this clonotype: The target antigen is unknown.

Input material: sorted CD4+, CD8+, or CD8+CD57+ T cells (not recorded which) from PBMCs. This chain connects TRBV24-1 to TRBJ2-1; 16 positions match TRBD2. This receptor was identified in a human donor in good health, serving as a control. CDR3 DNA sequence: TGTGCCACGTCACCGGGGACTAGCGGGGGGGCCATGGATGAGCAGTTCTTC. Its translation: CATSPGTSGGAMDEQFF.